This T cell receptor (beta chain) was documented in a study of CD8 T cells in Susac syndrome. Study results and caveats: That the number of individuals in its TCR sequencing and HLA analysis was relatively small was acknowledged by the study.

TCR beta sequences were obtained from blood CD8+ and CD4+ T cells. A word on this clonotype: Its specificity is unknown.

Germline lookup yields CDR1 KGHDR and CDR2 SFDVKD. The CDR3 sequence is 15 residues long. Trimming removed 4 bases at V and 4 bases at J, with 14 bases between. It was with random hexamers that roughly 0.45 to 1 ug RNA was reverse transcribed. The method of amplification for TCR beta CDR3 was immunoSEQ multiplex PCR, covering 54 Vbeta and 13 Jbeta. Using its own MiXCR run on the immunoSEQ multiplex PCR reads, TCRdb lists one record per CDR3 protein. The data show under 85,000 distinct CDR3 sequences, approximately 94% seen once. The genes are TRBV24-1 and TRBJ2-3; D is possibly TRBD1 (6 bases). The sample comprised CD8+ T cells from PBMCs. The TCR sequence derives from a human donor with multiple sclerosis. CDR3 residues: CATSDHYPGADTQYF. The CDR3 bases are TGTGCCACCAGTGACCATTACCCAGGGGCAGATACGCAGTATTTT.